This is a list of T cell receptor beta chains from one sample in a study of blood T cell repertoires in COVID-19. The method was immunoSEQ multiplex PCR; TCRdb's version includes in-frame clones alone and lacks a portion of them. The sample has approximately 270,000 clones; 80% to 95% are singletons. The source material was PBMCs or T cells enriched from blood (not recorded which). These receptors all stem from a man aged 40-49 years who had been exposed to COVID-19. CDR3s include the opening cysteine and the closing phenylalanine or tryptophan. The D gene is left open where the match is weak. Size is stated for part of the rows, as once, few or many counts, or as a class when the clone is expanded.

CDR3nt: TGTGCCAGCAGCTCACAGGGGGCGATGACTGAGCAGTTCTTC; CDR3aa: CASSSQGAMTEQFF; v_gene: TRBV11-3; j_gene: TRBJ2-1; abundance: -; d_gene: TRBD1
CDR3nt: TGTGCCAGCAGCTTACCAGACAGGGCCATAAACACCGGGGAGCTGTTTTTT; CDR3aa: CASSLPDRAINTGELFF; v_gene: TRBV7-2; j_gene: TRBJ2-2; abundance: -; d_gene: TRBD1
CDR3nt: TGTGCCAGCAGTTCCGGGCTAGCGGGAGTCGACAATGAGCAGTTCTTC; CDR3aa: CASSSGLAGVDNEQFF; v_gene: TRBV7-2; j_gene: TRBJ2-1; abundance: -; d_gene: TRBD2
CDR3nt: TGTGCCAGCAGTGTCAACAGCTATGGCTACACCTTC; CDR3aa: CASSVNSYGYTF; v_gene: TRBV28; j_gene: TRBJ1-2; abundance: -; d_gene: -
CDR3nt: TGCGCCAGCAGCTTGTATTGGGACAACTACGAGCAGTACTTC; CDR3aa: CASSLYWDNYEQYF; v_gene: TRBV5-1; j_gene: TRBJ2-7; abundance: -; d_gene: -
CDR3nt: TGTGCCAGCAGTTCGCAGGGGGTAGCTGGAAACACCATATATTTT; CDR3aa: CASSSQGVAGNTIYF; v_gene: TRBV28; j_gene: TRBJ1-3; abundance: -; d_gene: TRBD1
CDR3nt: TGTGCCAGCAGCCACTACTCCCCCCCAGGGGGAGTCACTGAAGCTTTCTTT; CDR3aa: CASSHYSPPGGVTEAFF; v_gene: TRBV7-4; j_gene: TRBJ1-1; abundance: -; d_gene: TRBD1
CDR3nt: TGTGCCAGCAGCCTCAGGGGAGAGGAGACTGAAGCTTTCTTT; CDR3aa: CASSLRGEETEAFF; v_gene: TRBV5-4; j_gene: TRBJ1-1; abundance: -; d_gene: -
CDR3nt: TGCGCCAGCAGCTTGTTCCCAGGGAATCAGCCCCAGCATTTT; CDR3aa: CASSLFPGNQPQHF; v_gene: TRBV5-1; j_gene: TRBJ1-5; abundance: -; d_gene: -
CDR3nt: TGTGCCAGCAGCCCACTCCGGTCGGGCCAGTACTTC; CDR3aa: CASSPLRSGQYF; v_gene: TRBV3-1/TRBV3-2; j_gene: TRBJ2-5; abundance: -; d_gene: -
CDR3nt: TGTGCCTGGAGCCGGGGACAGACCAATCAGCCCCAGCATTTT; CDR3aa: CAWSRGQTNQPQHF; v_gene: TRBV30; j_gene: TRBJ1-5; abundance: once; d_gene: TRBD1
CDR3nt: TGTGCCAGTGAGGCTAGCGGCCAAGAGACCCAGTACTTC; CDR3aa: CASEASGQETQYF; v_gene: TRBV12-3/TRBV12-4; j_gene: TRBJ2-5; abundance: once; d_gene: TRBD2
CDR3nt: TGCAGCGTTGAATCCAGGGTCGACGGAAACACCATATATTTT; CDR3aa: CSVESRVDGNTIYF; v_gene: TRBV29-1; j_gene: TRBJ1-3; abundance: -; d_gene: -
CDR3nt: TGTGCCAGCAGCTTGGACGGGACAGGGCCCTACGAGCAGTACTTC; CDR3aa: CASSLDGTGPYEQYF; v_gene: TRBV7-2; j_gene: TRBJ2-7; abundance: -; d_gene: TRBD1
CDR3nt: TGCAGCGTTGAAGTGGCCAGTCCATTTACAGATACGCAGTATTTT; CDR3aa: CSVEVASPFTDTQYF; v_gene: TRBV29-1; j_gene: TRBJ2-3; abundance: -; d_gene: -
CDR3nt: TGTGCCACCTTCGTGCGGGGGGCAGCTGGAAACACCATATATTTT; CDR3aa: CATFVRGAAGNTIYF; v_gene: TRBV19; j_gene: TRBJ1-3; abundance: few; d_gene: -
CDR3nt: TGCGCCAGCAGCCGGGGGGCTGGAAACACCATATATTTT; CDR3aa: CASSRGAGNTIYF; v_gene: TRBV5-1; j_gene: TRBJ1-3; abundance: -; d_gene: -
CDR3nt: TGTGCCAGCAGTTGGACTATACTAGATACGCAGTATTTT; CDR3aa: CASSWTILDTQYF; v_gene: TRBV12-3/TRBV12-4; j_gene: TRBJ2-3; abundance: -; d_gene: -
CDR3nt: TGTGCCAGCAGTTTACTAGCGGGAGTTACCGGGGAGCTGTTTTTT; CDR3aa: CASSLLAGVTGELFF; v_gene: TRBV27; j_gene: TRBJ2-2; abundance: many; d_gene: TRBD2
CDR3nt: TGTGCCAGCAGCTCAGCCGGACTAGCTGCAAATGAGCAGTTCTTC; CDR3aa: CASSSAGLAANEQFF; v_gene: TRBV3-1/TRBV3-2; j_gene: TRBJ2-1; abundance: -; d_gene: TRBD2
CDR3nt: TGTGCCAGCAGCGAAGGACAGGGGGCTGTCGAGCAGTACTTC; CDR3aa: CASSEGQGAVEQYF; v_gene: TRBV2; j_gene: TRBJ2-7; abundance: -; d_gene: TRBD1
CDR3nt: TGTGCCAGCAGCTCACAGGGGAACACTGAAGCTTTCTTT; CDR3aa: CASSSQGNTEAFF; v_gene: TRBV11-3; j_gene: TRBJ1-1; abundance: few; d_gene: -
CDR3nt: TGTGCCACGTCCGGGACAGGCCATCAGCCCCAGCATTTT; CDR3aa: CATSGTGHQPQHF; v_gene: TRBV19; j_gene: TRBJ1-5; abundance: -; d_gene: TRBD1
CDR3nt: TGTGCCAGTTCGATTTCACCGGGACAGGGTGTGTACGAGCAGTACTTC; CDR3aa: CASSISPGQGVYEQYF; v_gene: TRBV5-6; j_gene: TRBJ2-7; abundance: -; d_gene: TRBD1
CDR3nt: TGCGCCAGCAGCCAAACCCGGGACAGGGTAGGAAATTCACCCCTCCACTTT; CDR3aa: CASSQTRDRVGNSPLHF; v_gene: TRBV4-1; j_gene: TRBJ1-6; abundance: -; d_gene: TRBD1
CDR3nt: TGCGCCAGCAGCTTGGGACAGGGTCTCTACGAGCAGTACTTC; CDR3aa: CASSLGQGLYEQYF; v_gene: TRBV5-1; j_gene: TRBJ2-7; abundance: -; d_gene: TRBD1
CDR3nt: TGTGCCAGCAGCGGTCCTAGCGGGACAAGCTACGAGCAGTACTTC; CDR3aa: CASSGPSGTSYEQYF; v_gene: TRBV6-5; j_gene: TRBJ2-7; abundance: -; d_gene: TRBD2
CDR3nt: TGTGCCAGCACCCCTCAGGGCTCTGGGGCCAACGTCCTGACTTTC; CDR3aa: CASTPQGSGANVLTF; v_gene: TRBV7-3; j_gene: TRBJ2-6; abundance: -; d_gene: -
CDR3nt: TGTGCCACCTCCCCAGGGCATAACTATGGCTACACCTTC; CDR3aa: CATSPGHNYGYTF; v_gene: TRBV24-1; j_gene: TRBJ1-2; abundance: -; d_gene: -
CDR3nt: TGTGCCTGGAGTCTAGCGGGAGTCGAGCAGTACTTC; CDR3aa: CAWSLAGVEQYF; v_gene: TRBV30; j_gene: TRBJ2-7; abundance: -; d_gene: TRBD2
CDR3nt: TGTGCCAGCAGCGTACCGGCGGGAGATGAGCAGTTCTTC; CDR3aa: CASSVPAGDEQFF; v_gene: TRBV9; j_gene: TRBJ2-1; abundance: -; d_gene: TRBD2
CDR3nt: TGCGCCAGCAGCTTGGCCTACCACAATGAGCAGTTCTTC; CDR3aa: CASSLAYHNEQFF; v_gene: TRBV5-1; j_gene: TRBJ2-1; abundance: once; d_gene: -
CDR3nt: TGCGCCAGCAGTCCCTTCCGGGACAGAGTGGCCTACGAGCAGTACTTC; CDR3aa: CASSPFRDRVAYEQYF; v_gene: TRBV23-1; j_gene: TRBJ2-7; abundance: -; d_gene: TRBD1
CDR3nt: TGTGCCAGCAGCCTTGGTAGCGAACCGAACACCATATATTTT; CDR3aa: CASSLGSEPNTIYF; v_gene: TRBV7-9; j_gene: TRBJ1-3; abundance: -; d_gene: -
CDR3nt: TGTGCCAGCAGTTCAACAGGGTGGAATCAGCCCCAGCATTTT; CDR3aa: CASSSTGWNQPQHF; v_gene: TRBV6-5; j_gene: TRBJ1-5; abundance: -; d_gene: -
CDR3nt: TGTGCCAGCAGCTCCGGGACAGGGGATCAAACTGAAGCTTTCTTT; CDR3aa: CASSSGTGDQTEAFF; v_gene: TRBV11-2; j_gene: TRBJ1-1; abundance: -; d_gene: TRBD1
CDR3nt: TGTGCCAGCGGGACAGGAGATATGAACACTGAAGCTTTCTTT; CDR3aa: CASGTGDMNTEAFF; v_gene: TRBV5-4; j_gene: TRBJ1-1; abundance: once; d_gene: TRBD1
CDR3nt: TGTGCCAGCAGCTACAGGGTTAAGGAAAAACTGTTTTTT; CDR3aa: CASSYRVKEKLFF; v_gene: TRBV2; j_gene: TRBJ1-4; abundance: few; d_gene: -
CDR3nt: TGTGCCAGCTGGGGACTAGCCGGGGAGACCCAGTACTTC; CDR3aa: CASWGLAGETQYF; v_gene: TRBV28; j_gene: TRBJ2-5; abundance: -; d_gene: TRBD2
CDR3nt: TGTGCCAGCAGCTGGGGACAGGGTAGCGACGAGCAGTACTTC; CDR3aa: CASSWGQGSDEQYF; v_gene: TRBV6-7; j_gene: TRBJ2-7; abundance: -; d_gene: TRBD1
CDR3nt: TGTGCCAGCAGTTGGGGACAGACTTCTAATCAGCCCCAGCATTTT; CDR3aa: CASSWGQTSNQPQHF; v_gene: TRBV28; j_gene: TRBJ1-5; abundance: -; d_gene: TRBD1
CDR3nt: TGCGCCAGCAGCCCAGGAGGGACAGGGCTTAACACTGAAGCTTTCTTT; CDR3aa: CASSPGGTGLNTEAFF; v_gene: TRBV4-1; j_gene: TRBJ1-1; abundance: -; d_gene: TRBD1
CDR3nt: TGTGCCAGCAGCCAAGCACAGGGGAGGTATGAGCAGTTCTTC; CDR3aa: CASSQAQGRYEQFF; v_gene: TRBV14; j_gene: TRBJ2-1; abundance: -; d_gene: -
CDR3nt: TGTGCCAGCATACAGGGCCCTCCTCTTAACTATGGCTACACCTTC; CDR3aa: CASIQGPPLNYGYTF; v_gene: TRBV28; j_gene: TRBJ1-2; abundance: -; d_gene: -
CDR3nt: TGCAGCGGTACCTCAGGTACTGAAGCTTTCTTT; CDR3aa: CSGTSGTEAFF; v_gene: TRBV29-1; j_gene: TRBJ1-1; abundance: -; d_gene: -
CDR3nt: TGTGCCACCAGTGACCACCGGTTTTCAGCGGGAGAGCCCGGGGAGCTGTTTTTT; CDR3aa: CATSDHRFSAGEPGELFF; v_gene: TRBV24-1; j_gene: TRBJ2-2; abundance: -; d_gene: TRBD2
CDR3nt: TGTGCCAGCAGTGAAGGGGGCAGGAAAAGCTCCTATAATTCACCCCTCCACTTT; CDR3aa: CASSEGGRKSSYNSPLHF; v_gene: TRBV6-1; j_gene: TRBJ1-6; abundance: -; d_gene: -
CDR3nt: TGTGCCAGCAGCTTATCTCTGGGCTTCACCGAGCAGTACTTC; CDR3aa: CASSLSLGFTEQYF; v_gene: TRBV11-2; j_gene: TRBJ2-7; abundance: once; d_gene: -
CDR3nt: TGTGCCAGCAGCCAAGAAAAGCGGGAGCCATTCGATACGCAGTATTTT; CDR3aa: CASSQEKREPFDTQYF; v_gene: TRBV3-1/TRBV3-2; j_gene: TRBJ2-3; abundance: -; d_gene: TRBD2
CDR3nt: TGTGCCAGCAGTTTAGGTCGTCGGGGTTCCTCTGGAAACACCATATATTTT; CDR3aa: CASSLGRRGSSGNTIYF; v_gene: TRBV28; j_gene: TRBJ1-3; abundance: -; d_gene: -
CDR3nt: TGTGCCAGTGGGGGGACTAGCGTAGACAATGAGCAGTTCTTC; CDR3aa: CASGGTSVDNEQFF; v_gene: TRBV19; j_gene: TRBJ2-1; abundance: -; d_gene: TRBD2
CDR3nt: TGTGCCACCAGGGAGGACTTGGTTGGTGGTTCCTACGAGCAGTACTTC; CDR3aa: CATREDLVGGSYEQYF; v_gene: TRBV15; j_gene: TRBJ2-7; abundance: -; d_gene: -
CDR3nt: TGTGCCTGGAGTGGTGTTCCGGGGGCGAACACCGGGGAGCTGTTTTTT; CDR3aa: CAWSGVPGANTGELFF; v_gene: TRBV30; j_gene: TRBJ2-2; abundance: -; d_gene: -
CDR3nt: TGTGCCAGCAGCGCCCCAATGGGCACCCAGTACTTC; CDR3aa: CASSAPMGTQYF; v_gene: TRBV9; j_gene: TRBJ2-5; abundance: -; d_gene: -
CDR3nt: TGTGCCAGCAGCCCAACGCCGGGAGTTACCTACAATGAGCAGTTCTTC; CDR3aa: CASSPTPGVTYNEQFF; v_gene: TRBV5-4; j_gene: TRBJ2-1; abundance: -; d_gene: -